The present T cell receptor (beta chain) was sequenced within a study of metastatic and nonmetastatic thyroid tumors. Turning to the study itself: It was across blood and tumor or nodule tissue from malignant and benign thyroid patients that repertoires were compared.

None of the patients had undergone any treatment ahead of thyroid surgery. Germline V gives CDR1 DFQATT, CDR2 SNEGSKA (reference sequence). The CDR3 totals 13 residues. Deletions cut 2 bases from V and 8 bases from J, with 14 bases between. The sample holds many counts of this clone. Its antigen is unknown. Original handling: CDR3 was compared across clinicopathological groups, and the resulting differences were used to build a distant-metastasis classifier for papillary thyroid cancer. MiXCR reprocessed the PCR reads for TCRdb. The V and J calls shown here were made by TCRdb, not taken from the authors' results. Of approximately 42,000 clones in the sample, roughly 24% are singletons; the top ten hold about 14%. Study-level results: The reported finding was significantly higher TCR beta diversity in malignant thyroid tumors relative to benign nodules, in blood and tumor.

The sequence was obtained from a female donor with papillary thyroid cancer or a benign thyroid nodule (not recorded which). Some clones in this sample may be carry-over from other donors' samples. The rearrangement uses TRBV20-1 and TRBJ2-3; D possibly corresponds to TRBD1 (5 bases). Sequencing used tumor tissue. The CDR3 loop reads CSARSQGSGTQYF. CDR3 in DNA: TGCAGTGCTAGATCTCAGGGATCCGGTACGCAGTATTTT.